The clone carrying this TCR beta chain showed up just a few times. The antigen is undetermined. Germline V lookup: CDR1 ENHRY, CDR2 SYGVKD. Trimming left V 7 bases short and J 7 bases short, with 8 bases between. The CDR3 consists of 12 residues. The data are from a study of shared clonotypes between healthy human individuals. Study-wide findings and caveats: On the whole, naive subsets had larger estimated richness than memory subsets had.

Several immunoSEQ plates received, in even portions, the genomic DNA of each subset. Clones were sequenced by immunoSEQ multiplex PCR, and TCRdb holds only the in-frame ones, with some missing. The sample lists 2 million to 3 million clones; roughly 92% were seen once. The J gene is TRBJ1-6, the V gene TRBV10-3; D is unresolved. The sequenced sample consisted of naive CD4+ T cells sorted from blood. Subset defined: CD45RA+ positively selected. The clonotype originates from a man aged 18 to 29 in good health. CDR3 residues: CAINTLNSPLHF. In DNA, the CDR3 is TGTGCCATCAATACCCTAAATTCACCCCTCCACTTT.